This entry describes one T cell receptor beta chain. Its antigen is still unknown. The data belong to a study of cytomegalovirus exposure and HLA in healthy donors. In the study overall: The study placed less than 90% of its approximately 360 genotyped donors in the Caucasian-associated ancestry cluster.

The PCR had 60 Vbeta and 13 Jbeta primers. Assay used: immunoSEQ multiplex PCR; TCRdb lists only in-frame clones, some missing. Found here are about 98,000 clones, 75% to 85% of them singletons; the top ten hold approximately 10%. General observations from the study: Accurate prediction of most subjects' HLA-A and HLA-B alleles from TCR beta sequences was reported. Associated with HLA alleles at 0.05 false discovery rate in a later analysis were 16,951 TCR beta sequences. With later analysis, a missense DCLRE1C variant became linked to TCR beta V- and J-gene trimming.

The source material was PBMCs. The clonotype originates from a young man in good health and CMV-seropositive.

The CDR3 loop reads CASSPGERDYNEQFF. As DNA, the CDR3 is TGTGCCAGCAGCCCGGGGGAACGAGACTACAATGAGCAGTTCTTC. V is TRBV5-4 and J is TRBJ2-1, with D tentatively TRBD2 (6 bases). Trimming stripped 4 bases from V and 3 bases from J, with 14 bases between. Germline CDR1 SGHNT, CDR2 YYREEE (reference sequence). The CDR3 is made up of 15 amino acids.